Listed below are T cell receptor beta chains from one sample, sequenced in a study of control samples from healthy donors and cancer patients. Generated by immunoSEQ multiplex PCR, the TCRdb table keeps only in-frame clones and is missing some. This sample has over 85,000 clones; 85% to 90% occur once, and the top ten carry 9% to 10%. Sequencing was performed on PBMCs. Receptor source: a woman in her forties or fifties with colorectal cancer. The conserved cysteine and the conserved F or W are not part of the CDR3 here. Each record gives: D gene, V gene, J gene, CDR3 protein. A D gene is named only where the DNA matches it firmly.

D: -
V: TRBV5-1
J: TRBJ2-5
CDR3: ASSLTGGETQY

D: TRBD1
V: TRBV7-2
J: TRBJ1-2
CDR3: ASSVRQGGSYGYT

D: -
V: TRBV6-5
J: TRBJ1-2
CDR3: ASSYGARTGYT

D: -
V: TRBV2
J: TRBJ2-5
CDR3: ASRKAQETQY

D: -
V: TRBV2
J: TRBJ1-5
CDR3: ASRGRVFQPQH

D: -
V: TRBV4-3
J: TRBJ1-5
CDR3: ASSQDLTNGQPQH

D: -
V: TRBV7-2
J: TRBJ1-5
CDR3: ASSLEAARNQPQH

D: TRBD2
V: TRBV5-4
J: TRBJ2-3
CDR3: ASSLRLAGGPTDTQY

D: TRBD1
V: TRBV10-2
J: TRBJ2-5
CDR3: ASSRTGAIQETQY

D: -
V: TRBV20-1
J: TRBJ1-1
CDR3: SASTGNTEAF

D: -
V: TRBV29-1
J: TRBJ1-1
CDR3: SVEEGKAEAF

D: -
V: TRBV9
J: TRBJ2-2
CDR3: ASSAEDGGDTGELF

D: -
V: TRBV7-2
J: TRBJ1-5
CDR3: ASSPHLDISNQPQH

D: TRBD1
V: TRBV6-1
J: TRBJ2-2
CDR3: ASSERTGGFGELF

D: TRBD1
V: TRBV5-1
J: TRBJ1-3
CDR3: ASSTGQGPAGNTIY

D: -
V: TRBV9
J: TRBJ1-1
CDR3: ASSVDSRNTEAF

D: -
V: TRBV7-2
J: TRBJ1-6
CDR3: ASSGDASSYNSPLH

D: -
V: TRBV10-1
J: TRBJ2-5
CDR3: ASSADGRTQY

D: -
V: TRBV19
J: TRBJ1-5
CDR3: ASSIRQFNQPQH

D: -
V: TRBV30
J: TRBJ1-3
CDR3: AWSVKAGNTIY

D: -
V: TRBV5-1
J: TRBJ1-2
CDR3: ASSVDTYGYT

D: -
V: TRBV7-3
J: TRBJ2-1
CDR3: ASSPGGGEQF

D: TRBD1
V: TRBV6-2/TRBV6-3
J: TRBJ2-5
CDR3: ASSSRQGALETQY

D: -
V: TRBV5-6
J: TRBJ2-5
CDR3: ASNPFTGLETQY

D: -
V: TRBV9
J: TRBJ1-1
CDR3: ASSGQFDTEAF

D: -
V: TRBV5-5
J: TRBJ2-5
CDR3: ASRLQPARETQY

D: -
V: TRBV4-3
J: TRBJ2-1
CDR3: ASSQAGGRLYYNEQF

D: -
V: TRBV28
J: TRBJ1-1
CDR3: ASSLLVTEAF

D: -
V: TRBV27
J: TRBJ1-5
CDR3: ASSLRRDQPQH

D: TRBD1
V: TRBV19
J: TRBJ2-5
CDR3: ASSATGVETQY

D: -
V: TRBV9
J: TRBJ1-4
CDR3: ASSVAALTNEKLF

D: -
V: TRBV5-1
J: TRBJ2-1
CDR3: ASSSLLQAGREQF

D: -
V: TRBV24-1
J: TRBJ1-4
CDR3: ATSDLLGRDGEKLF

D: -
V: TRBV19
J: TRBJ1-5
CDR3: ASRPTGAGNQPQH

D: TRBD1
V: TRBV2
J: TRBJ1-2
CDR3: ASSEAGTEFNYGYT

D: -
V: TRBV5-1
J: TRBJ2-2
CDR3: ASSLVFGPGELF

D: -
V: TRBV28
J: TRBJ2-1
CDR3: ASSPPGSNSIYNEQF

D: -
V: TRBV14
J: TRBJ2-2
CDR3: ASSRSPNTGELF

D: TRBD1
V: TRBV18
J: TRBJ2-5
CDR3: ASSPLLGQGVQETQY

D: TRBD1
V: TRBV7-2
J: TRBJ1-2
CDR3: ASSNPGTGAGYT

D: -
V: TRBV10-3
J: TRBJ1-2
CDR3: AISPAGPGSSYGYT

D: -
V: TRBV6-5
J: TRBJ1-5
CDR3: ASKPPGSYNQPQH

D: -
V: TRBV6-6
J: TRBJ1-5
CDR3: ASSHPEGRGYQPQH

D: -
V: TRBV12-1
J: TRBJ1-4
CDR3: SSSLQTGEVEKLF

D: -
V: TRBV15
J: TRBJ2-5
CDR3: ATSRDDTETQY

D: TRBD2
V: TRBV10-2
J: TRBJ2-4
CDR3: ASSEGEGKNIQY

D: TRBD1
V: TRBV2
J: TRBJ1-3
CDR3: ASSEWGRGPGNTIY

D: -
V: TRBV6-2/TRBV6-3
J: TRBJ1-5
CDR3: ASSYQGRQPQH

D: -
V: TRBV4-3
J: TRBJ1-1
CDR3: ASSQDWKIVV

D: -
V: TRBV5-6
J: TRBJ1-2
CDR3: ASSLEPVYGNYGYT